In its sample, the clone carrying this T cell receptor beta chain was seen a few times. Unique molecular identifiers were used to barcode this TCRbeta library. MiXCR, applied by TCRdb to the PCR reads, yields one record per CDR3 protein. The table records 450,000 to 550,000 distinct CDR3 sequences, approximately 10% of them present only once. The record originates from a study of T-cell reconstitution after alpha-beta-depleted transplantation in children. In germline, CDR1 is SGHTA, CDR2 FQGNSA. This CDR3 contains 17 residues. V was pared by 2 bases and J by 5 bases, with 10 bases of the junction left unmatched.

The receptor was isolated from a female patient aged 2 to 10 who had a stem cell transplant for aplastic anemia, so the T cells may come from the graft donor. V usage is TRBV7-2 and J usage is TRBJ2-1; 9 bases fit TRBD1. The source was PBMCs, mostly from graft donor cells, collected 180 days after TCRalphabeta/CD19-depleted stem cell transplant. CDR3 DNA: TGTGCCAGCAGCTTACCCTTACAGGGGGCGCAGGACAATGAGCAGTTCTTC. This codes for CASSLPLQGAQDNEQFF.